Listed below are T cell receptor beta chains from one sample, sequenced in a study of T cell responses to AZD1222 COVID-19 vaccine. Assay used: immunoSEQ multiplex PCR; TCRdb lists only in-frame clones, some missing. Of 150,000 or so clones in the sample, over 75% are singletons; the top ten hold 1.1% to 1.5%. The sample here was peripheral blood, taken on day 0 of AZD1222 vaccination. The receptors come from an adult in good health. Each CDR3 is given with its conserved first and last residue. Each record gives: J gene, V gene, clone size, D gene, CDR3 DNA, CDR3 protein. A D gene is named only where the DNA matches it firmly. For some rows the clone size is stated as once, few or many, or as a class when expanded; others skip it.

j_gene: TRBJ2-2; v_gene: TRBV29-1; abundance: .; d_gene: TRBD2; CDR3nt: TGCAGCGCTCAGCGGGAGTTCACCGGGGAGCTGTTTTTT; CDR3aa: CSAQREFTGELFF
j_gene: TRBJ2-3; v_gene: TRBV5-1; abundance: .; d_gene: .; CDR3nt: TGCGCCAGCACTTCCCCCGGGGGAAGCACAGATACGCAGTATTTT; CDR3aa: CASTSPGGSTDTQYF
j_gene: TRBJ2-3; v_gene: TRBV9; abundance: .; d_gene: .; CDR3nt: TGTGCCAGCACCCCCGGGGCGAAACCGTTCACAGATACGCAGTATTTT; CDR3aa: CASTPGAKPFTDTQYF
j_gene: TRBJ2-3; v_gene: TRBV30; abundance: .; d_gene: TRBD2; CDR3nt: TGTGCCTGGGGCCTCAGGGTAGCGGGCCCGAGCACAGATACGCAGTATTTT; CDR3aa: CAWGLRVAGPSTDTQYF
j_gene: TRBJ2-1; v_gene: TRBV11-2; abundance: .; d_gene: TRBD1; CDR3nt: TGTGCCAGCAGCTTAGGACAGGGGGCGGGGAGTGAGCAGTTCTTC; CDR3aa: CASSLGQGAGSEQFF
j_gene: TRBJ1-1; v_gene: TRBV29-1; abundance: .; d_gene: TRBD1; CDR3nt: TGCAGCGTGCTCCCGGGACAGGGAAACACTGAAGCTTTCTTT; CDR3aa: CSVLPGQGNTEAFF
j_gene: TRBJ2-5; v_gene: TRBV5-6; abundance: once; d_gene: .; CDR3nt: TGTGCCAGCAGCTATGATTGGCAAGCAGAGACCCAGTACTTC; CDR3aa: CASSYDWQAETQYF
j_gene: TRBJ1-1; v_gene: TRBV30; abundance: .; d_gene: .; CDR3nt: TGTGCCTGGGACAGGAACACTGAAGCTTTCTTT; CDR3aa: CAWDRNTEAFF
j_gene: TRBJ2-7; v_gene: TRBV30; abundance: .; d_gene: .; CDR3nt: TGTGCCTGGAAACCATTAAGCTCCTACGAGCAGTACTTC; CDR3aa: CAWKPLSSYEQYF
j_gene: TRBJ1-3; v_gene: TRBV7-2; abundance: .; d_gene: .; CDR3nt: TGTGCCAGCAGCCTACAGGGCTCTGGAAACACCATATATTTT; CDR3aa: CASSLQGSGNTIYF
j_gene: TRBJ1-2; v_gene: TRBV18; abundance: .; d_gene: .; CDR3nt: TGTGCCAGCTCACCTCCGGACGGGGACTATGGCTACACCTTC; CDR3aa: CASSPPDGDYGYTF
j_gene: TRBJ1-2; v_gene: TRBV4-3; abundance: .; d_gene: .; CDR3nt: TGCGCCAGCAGCCAAGATAGTGGGATTTCCTATGGCTACACCTTC; CDR3aa: CASSQDSGISYGYTF
j_gene: TRBJ2-4; v_gene: TRBV28; abundance: .; d_gene: .; CDR3nt: TGTGCCAGCCTCCCGGGGACGGGAGAAAACATTCAGTACTTC; CDR3aa: CASLPGTGENIQYF
j_gene: TRBJ1-5; v_gene: TRBV12-5; abundance: .; d_gene: TRBD1; CDR3nt: TGTGCTAGTGGTTTGGTACTGGGGACAGAAAATAGCAATCAGCCCCAGCATTTT; CDR3aa: CASGLVLGTENSNQPQHF
j_gene: TRBJ2-7; v_gene: TRBV30; abundance: .; d_gene: .; CDR3nt: TGTGCCTGGACACTGAACTCCTACGAGCAGTACTTC; CDR3aa: CAWTLNSYEQYF
j_gene: TRBJ1-2; v_gene: TRBV25-1; abundance: .; d_gene: TRBD1; CDR3nt: TGTGCCAGCAGGGGACAGGGGCTCGCTCTTGGCTACACCTTC; CDR3aa: CASRGQGLALGYTF
j_gene: TRBJ1-1; v_gene: TRBV30; abundance: .; d_gene: TRBD1; CDR3nt: TGTGCCTGGATCAGATCAGGGGGCACTGAAGCTTTCTTT; CDR3aa: CAWIRSGGTEAFF
j_gene: TRBJ1-6; v_gene: TRBV27; abundance: .; d_gene: .; CDR3nt: TGTGCCAGCACACTCGGACCTTCGAGGAGCTCCTATAATTCACCCCTCCACTTT; CDR3aa: CASTLGPSRSSYNSPLHF
j_gene: TRBJ2-7; v_gene: TRBV27; abundance: .; d_gene: TRBD1; CDR3nt: TGTGCCAGCAGTCAGACAGGGTCGAGCTCCTACGAGCAGTACTTC; CDR3aa: CASSQTGSSSYEQYF
j_gene: TRBJ2-5; v_gene: TRBV11-3; abundance: .; d_gene: .; CDR3nt: TGTGCCAGCAGCGCAGCGATCGGGGAGACCCAGTACTTC; CDR3aa: CASSAAIGETQYF
j_gene: TRBJ2-5; v_gene: TRBV5-6; abundance: .; d_gene: .; CDR3nt: TGTGCCAGCAGCCGACCCTCCGGGGAGACCCAGTACTTC; CDR3aa: CASSRPSGETQYF
j_gene: TRBJ2-3; v_gene: TRBV3-1/TRBV3-2; abundance: .; d_gene: .; CDR3nt: TGTGCCAGCAGTCAAGGCCTAAGGACAGTAACAGATACGCAGTATTTT; CDR3aa: CASSQGLRTVTDTQYF
j_gene: TRBJ2-6; v_gene: TRBV10-2; abundance: .; d_gene: .; CDR3nt: TGCGCCAGCAGTGAAGTCAGCCTCTCTGGGGCCAACGTCCTGACTTTC; CDR3aa: CASSEVSLSGANVLTF
j_gene: TRBJ1-3; v_gene: TRBV7-2; abundance: .; d_gene: .; CDR3nt: TGTGCCAGCAGCTTAGCGCTAGGTTCGGGGGCCGGAAACACCATATATTTT; CDR3aa: CASSLALGSGAGNTIYF
j_gene: TRBJ2-5; v_gene: TRBV6-5; abundance: .; d_gene: TRBD1; CDR3nt: TGTGCCAGCATTAGACAGGGGGGGAAAGAGACCCAGTACTTC; CDR3aa: CASIRQGGKETQYF
j_gene: TRBJ1-1; v_gene: TRBV6-5; abundance: .; d_gene: .; CDR3nt: TGTGCCAGCAATCGGGACGTAGGGGACACTGAAGCTTTCTTT; CDR3aa: CASNRDVGDTEAFF
j_gene: TRBJ1-6; v_gene: TRBV6-2/TRBV6-3; abundance: .; d_gene: TRBD1; CDR3nt: TGTGCCAGCAGTTACGGACAGGGAGCGATCCGGCCCCTCCACTTT; CDR3aa: CASSYGQGAIRPLHF
j_gene: TRBJ2-1; v_gene: TRBV7-2; abundance: .; d_gene: TRBD2; CDR3nt: TGTGCCAGCAGCTTAGGACTAGCGGACTCCTACAATGAGCAGTTCTTC; CDR3aa: CASSLGLADSYNEQFF
j_gene: TRBJ1-4; v_gene: TRBV9; abundance: .; d_gene: TRBD1; CDR3nt: TGTGCCAGCAGCGTAGGGGACAGTGAAAAACTGTTTTTT; CDR3aa: CASSVGDSEKLFF
j_gene: TRBJ2-7; v_gene: TRBV11-2; abundance: .; d_gene: TRBD2; CDR3nt: TGTGCCAGCAGCGCACTAGCGGGGGGGCCTCTGGACGAGCAGTACTTC; CDR3aa: CASSALAGGPLDEQYF
j_gene: TRBJ2-3; v_gene: TRBV19; abundance: few; d_gene: TRBD2; CDR3nt: TGTGCCAGTACCCCAGGCGCGGGGGGCGCAGATACGCAGTATTTT; CDR3aa: CASTPGAGGADTQYF
j_gene: TRBJ2-3; v_gene: TRBV5-4; abundance: .; d_gene: .; CDR3nt: TGTGCCAGCAGGCTAGAGGGAGATACGCAGTATTTT; CDR3aa: CASRLEGDTQYF
j_gene: TRBJ1-5; v_gene: TRBV7-9; abundance: .; d_gene: .; CDR3nt: TGTGCCAGCAGCTTAGCGCCAGGACCTAATCAGCCCCAGCATTTT; CDR3aa: CASSLAPGPNQPQHF
j_gene: TRBJ1-1; v_gene: TRBV7-6; abundance: .; d_gene: TRBD1; CDR3nt: TGTGCCAGCAGCTCCATGACAGGGGGCTGGTTGGCTGAAGCTTTCTTT; CDR3aa: CASSSMTGGWLAEAFF
j_gene: TRBJ2-3; v_gene: TRBV6-2/TRBV6-3; abundance: once; d_gene: .; CDR3nt: TGTGCCAGCAGTTACGGGCAGGGACCCACAGATACGCAGTATTTT; CDR3aa: CASSYGQGPTDTQYF
j_gene: TRBJ1-6; v_gene: TRBV9; abundance: .; d_gene: .; CDR3nt: TGTGCCAGCAGCGTAGAGTCAGCGGGTTCACCCCTCCACTTT; CDR3aa: CASSVESAGSPLHF
j_gene: TRBJ1-1; v_gene: TRBV27; abundance: .; d_gene: .; CDR3nt: TGTGCCAGCAGCCCCAGGGCGAACACTGAAGCTTTCTTT; CDR3aa: CASSPRANTEAFF
j_gene: TRBJ2-7; v_gene: TRBV19; abundance: .; d_gene: .; CDR3nt: TGTGCCAGTAGTATCCGGGCAGGGTGGTCCTACGAGCAGTACTTC; CDR3aa: CASSIRAGWSYEQYF
j_gene: TRBJ1-2; v_gene: TRBV28; abundance: .; d_gene: .; CDR3nt: TGTGCCAGCAGTTCTACCTCGGGGGCGGGTGGCTACACCTTC; CDR3aa: CASSSTSGAGGYTF
j_gene: TRBJ1-1; v_gene: TRBV19; abundance: .; d_gene: .; CDR3nt: TGTGCCAGTAAGTTGAACACTGAAGCTTTCTTT; CDR3aa: CASKLNTEAFF
j_gene: TRBJ1-2; v_gene: TRBV6-4; abundance: few; d_gene: TRBD1; CDR3nt: TGTGCCAGCAGTGATTCGACAGGGGGTGGCTACACCTTC; CDR3aa: CASSDSTGGGYTF
j_gene: TRBJ1-6; v_gene: TRBV18; abundance: .; d_gene: TRBD1; CDR3nt: TGTGCCAGCTCAGCCCGGACAGGTGAGAATTCACCCCTCCACTTT; CDR3aa: CASSARTGENSPLHF
j_gene: TRBJ1-1; v_gene: TRBV7-9; abundance: .; d_gene: .; CDR3nt: TGTGCCAGCAGCTTAGGGGCAGGCACTGAAGCTTTCTTT; CDR3aa: CASSLGAGTEAFF
j_gene: TRBJ1-5; v_gene: TRBV10-3; abundance: .; d_gene: .; CDR3nt: TGTGCCATCAGTGAGGTGAGGGACAATCAGCCCCAGCATTTT; CDR3aa: CAISEVRDNQPQHF
j_gene: TRBJ1-4; v_gene: TRBV19; abundance: .; d_gene: .; CDR3nt: TGTGCCAGTAGTGAGGGACAAACCTGGAATGAAAAACTGTTTTTT; CDR3aa: CASSEGQTWNEKLFF
j_gene: TRBJ2-7; v_gene: TRBV4-3; abundance: .; d_gene: .; CDR3nt: TGCGCCAGCAGCCAAGCATATAGCGGCTCCTACGAGCAGTACTTC; CDR3aa: CASSQAYSGSYEQYF
j_gene: TRBJ2-2; v_gene: TRBV11-3; abundance: once; d_gene: .; CDR3nt: TGTGCCAGCAGCTCCCAAGCCGGGGAGCTGTTTTTT; CDR3aa: CASSSQAGELFF
j_gene: TRBJ2-7; v_gene: TRBV18; abundance: .; d_gene: TRBD2; CDR3nt: TGTGCCAGCTCACCCCCTAGCGGGACCCCCTACGAGCAGTACTTC; CDR3aa: CASSPPSGTPYEQYF
j_gene: TRBJ2-7; v_gene: TRBV25-1; abundance: once; d_gene: TRBD1; CDR3nt: TGTGCCAGCAGCGAACCCGGGACAGACTACGAGCAGTACTTC; CDR3aa: CASSEPGTDYEQYF
j_gene: TRBJ2-6; v_gene: TRBV5-1; abundance: .; d_gene: .; CDR3nt: TGCGCCAGCAGCTTGGCCGGGGTATCTGGGGCCAACGTCCTGACTTTC; CDR3aa: CASSLAGVSGANVLTF
j_gene: TRBJ1-2; v_gene: TRBV6-5; abundance: .; d_gene: .; CDR3nt: TGTGCCAGCAGTCCCTACCAAGGGACTTCCGGCGGCTACACCTTC; CDR3aa: CASSPYQGTSGGYTF
j_gene: TRBJ1-4; v_gene: TRBV7-2; abundance: .; d_gene: .; CDR3nt: TGTGCCAGCAGCTTAGCAGTTGCTGCTAATGAAAAACTGTTTTTT; CDR3aa: CASSLAVAANEKLFF
j_gene: TRBJ2-1; v_gene: TRBV2; abundance: .; d_gene: TRBD2; CDR3nt: TGTGCCAGCAGTGAACGGGGGACTAGCTTCCAGGAACGTGAGCAGTTCTTC; CDR3aa: CASSERGTSFQEREQFF
j_gene: TRBJ2-7; v_gene: TRBV19; abundance: .; d_gene: .; CDR3nt: TGTGCCAGTAGTTCGACAGGCCGGGTCCAGGGCTACGAGCAGTACTTC; CDR3aa: CASSSTGRVQGYEQYF
j_gene: TRBJ1-1; v_gene: TRBV28; abundance: once; d_gene: .; CDR3nt: TGTGCCAGCAGTTCCCCTCTGGTCACTGAAGCTTTCTTT; CDR3aa: CASSSPLVTEAFF
j_gene: TRBJ1-4; v_gene: TRBV5-4; abundance: .; d_gene: TRBD1; CDR3nt: TGTGCCAGCAGCGCGGACGGGACAGAGAATGAAAAACTGTTTTTT; CDR3aa: CASSADGTENEKLFF
j_gene: TRBJ2-1; v_gene: TRBV6-2/TRBV6-3; abundance: .; d_gene: TRBD2; CDR3nt: TGTGCCAGCAGTTACGTAGCGGGGGCGCGGAATGAGCAGTTCTTC; CDR3aa: CASSYVAGARNEQFF